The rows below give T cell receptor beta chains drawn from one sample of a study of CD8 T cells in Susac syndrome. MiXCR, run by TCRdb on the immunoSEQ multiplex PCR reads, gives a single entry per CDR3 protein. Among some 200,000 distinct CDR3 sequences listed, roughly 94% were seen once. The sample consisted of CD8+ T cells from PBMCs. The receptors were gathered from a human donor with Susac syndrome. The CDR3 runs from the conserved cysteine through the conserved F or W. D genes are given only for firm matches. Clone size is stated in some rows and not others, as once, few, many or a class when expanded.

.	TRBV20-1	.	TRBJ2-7	CSARGQENLHEQYF	TGCAGTGCTAGAGGACAGGAAAACCTACACGAGCAGTACTTC
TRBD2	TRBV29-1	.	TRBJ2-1	CSVLSGAPYNEQFF	TGCAGCGTCCTAAGCGGGGCCCCCTACAATGAGCAGTTCTTC
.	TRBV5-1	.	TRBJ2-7	CASSWTFTADIPYEQYF	TGCGCCAGCAGCTGGACCTTCACTGCGGACATTCCCTACGAGCAGTACTTC
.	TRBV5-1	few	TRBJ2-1	CASSLGFGGPYNEQFF	TGCGCCAGCAGCTTGGGCTTCGGGGGGCCCTACAATGAGCAGTTCTTC
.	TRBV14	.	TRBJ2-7	CASSQGSWGEQYF	TGTGCCAGCAGCCAAGGGTCCTGGGGCGAGCAGTACTTC
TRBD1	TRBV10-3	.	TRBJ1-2	CAISGTGGTVDYGYTF	TGTGCCATCTCCGGGACAGGGGGTACGGTTGACTATGGCTACACCTTC
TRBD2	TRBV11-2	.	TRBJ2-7	CAAGIAGGPYEQYF	TGTGCCGCGGGTATAGCGGGAGGGCCCTACGAGCAGTACTTC
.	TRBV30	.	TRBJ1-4	CAWSVGYNEKLFF	TGTGCCTGGAGCGTCGGGTATAATGAAAAACTGTTTTTT
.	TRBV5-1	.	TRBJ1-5	CASSIGTANQPQHF	TGCGCCAGCAGCATAGGGACGGCTAATCAGCCCCAGCATTTT
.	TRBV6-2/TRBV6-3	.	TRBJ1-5	CASSLGIPNQPQHF	TGTGCCAGCAGTCTCGGGATACCAAATCAGCCCCAGCATTTT
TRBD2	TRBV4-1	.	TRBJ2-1	CASSQDGGGLPYNEQFF	TGCGCCAGCAGCCAAGATGGCGGGGGGCTACCCTACAATGAGCAGTTCTTC
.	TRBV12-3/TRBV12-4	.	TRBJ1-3	CASSVPRTGNTIYF	TGTGCCAGCAGTGTCCCAAGAACTGGAAACACCATATATTTT
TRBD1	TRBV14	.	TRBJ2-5	CASSLGTGGQETQYF	TGTGCCAGCAGCCTCGGGACAGGGGGCCAAGAGACCCAGTACTTC
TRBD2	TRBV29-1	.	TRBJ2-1	CSVEGTSGSSYNEQFF	TGCAGCGTTGAAGGGACTAGCGGGAGCTCCTACAATGAGCAGTTCTTC
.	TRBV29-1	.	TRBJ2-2	CSVESRAGELFF	TGCAGCGTTGAATCAAGGGCCGGGGAGCTGTTTTTT
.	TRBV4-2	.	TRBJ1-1	CASSQESGVGNTEAFF	TGTGCCAGCAGCCAAGAATCGGGGGTTGGGAACACTGAAGCTTTCTTT
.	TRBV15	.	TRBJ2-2	CATSRDRGHGELFF	TGTGCCACCAGCAGAGATCGCGGTCACGGGGAGCTGTTTTTT
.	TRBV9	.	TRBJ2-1	CASSGSGGANEQFF	TGTGCCAGCAGCGGGAGTGGGGGGGCCAATGAGCAGTTCTTC
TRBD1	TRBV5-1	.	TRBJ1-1	CASSRPDRGGTEAFF	TGCGCCAGCAGCAGGCCCGACAGGGGAGGGACTGAAGCTTTCTTT
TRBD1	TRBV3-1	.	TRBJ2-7	CASSQADRGWDEQYF	TGTGCCAGCAGCCAAGCGGACAGGGGTTGGGACGAGCAGTACTTC
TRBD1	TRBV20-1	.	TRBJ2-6	CSAWTGAWANVLTF	TGCAGTGCCTGGACAGGGGCTTGGGCCAACGTCCTGACTTTC
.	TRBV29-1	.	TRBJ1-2	CSGEGGYGYTF	TGCAGCGGGGAGGGGGGGTATGGCTACACCTTC
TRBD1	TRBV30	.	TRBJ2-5	CAWSGRPGALTGAQETQYF	TGTGCCTGGAGTGGACGTCCTGGAGCCCTGACAGGGGCACAAGAGACCCAGTACTTC
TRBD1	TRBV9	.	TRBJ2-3	CASSARWTGGTDTQYF	TGTGCCAGCAGCGCCCGGTGGACAGGGGGCACAGATACGCAGTATTTT
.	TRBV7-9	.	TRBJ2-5	CASREGIETQYF	TGTGCCAGCAGGGAGGGGATTGAGACCCAGTACTTC
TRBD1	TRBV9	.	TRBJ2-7	CASSEGATGINEQYF	TGTGCCAGCAGCGAAGGAGCGACAGGGATCAACGAGCAGTACTTC
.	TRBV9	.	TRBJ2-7	CASSVGGGGSYEQYF	TGTGCCAGCAGCGTAGGTGGAGGGGGGTCCTACGAGCAGTACTTC
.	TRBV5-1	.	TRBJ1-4	CASSFGASNEKLFF	TGCGCCAGCAGCTTCGGGGCTTCTAATGAAAAACTGTTTTTT
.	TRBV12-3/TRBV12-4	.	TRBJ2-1	CASSSTEQFF	TGTGCCAGCAGTTCGACAGAGCAGTTCTTC
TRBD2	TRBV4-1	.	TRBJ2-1	CASSQEMLWREGTNEQFF	TGCGCCAGCAGCCAAGAGATGCTGTGGCGGGAGGGGACCAATGAGCAGTTCTTC
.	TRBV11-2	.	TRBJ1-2	CASTSREGHGYTF	TGTGCCAGCACCTCAAGAGAAGGACATGGCTACACCTTC
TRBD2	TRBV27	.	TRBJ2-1	CASCLAGGPNEQFF	TGTGCCAGCTGCCTAGCGGGGGGACCCAATGAGCAGTTCTTC
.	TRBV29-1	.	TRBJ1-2	CSVEVAGDSNYGYTF	TGCAGCGTTGAAGTAGCAGGCGACAGTAACTATGGCTACACCTTC
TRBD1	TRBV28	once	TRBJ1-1	CASSLPRGGWNTEAFF	TGTGCCAGCAGTCTACCCAGGGGGGGTTGGAACACTGAAGCTTTCTTT
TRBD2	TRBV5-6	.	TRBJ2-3	CASSLGLAEADTQYF	TGTGCCAGCAGCTTGGGACTAGCGGAGGCAGATACGCAGTATTTT
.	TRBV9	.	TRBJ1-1	CASSVGRGLGTEAFF	TGTGCCAGCAGCGTAGGTCGGGGGTTGGGCACTGAAGCTTTCTTT
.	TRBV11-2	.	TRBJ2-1	CASSRDLSSYNEQFF	TGTGCCAGCAGCCGGGACCTCAGCTCCTACAATGAGCAGTTCTTC
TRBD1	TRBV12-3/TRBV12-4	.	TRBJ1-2	CATNPGQGVDGYTF	TGTGCCACTAACCCGGGACAGGGTGTCGATGGCTACACCTTC
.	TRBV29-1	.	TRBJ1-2	CSVFSRDAAGYGYTF	TGCAGCGTCTTCAGCCGGGACGCCGCCGGGTATGGCTACACCTTC
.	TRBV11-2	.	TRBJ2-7	CASTPSETPSYEQYF	TGTGCCAGCACTCCATCAGAGACTCCATCCTACGAGCAGTACTTC
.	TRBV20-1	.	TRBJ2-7	CSARVTGWIDEQYF	TGCAGTGCTAGAGTAACAGGTTGGATCGACGAGCAGTACTTC
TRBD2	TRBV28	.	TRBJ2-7	CASSLRELAGFDEQYF	TGTGCCAGCAGTTTACGGGAATTAGCGGGATTCGACGAGCAGTACTTC
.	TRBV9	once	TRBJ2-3	CASSVVSGVITDTQYF	TGTGCCAGCAGCGTAGTTTCTGGGGTTATTACAGATACGCAGTATTTT
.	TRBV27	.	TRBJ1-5	CASSLSGQLGQPQHF	TGTGCCAGCAGTTTAAGTGGCCAGCTGGGACAGCCCCAGCATTTT
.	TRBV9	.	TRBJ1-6	CASSVGEDNSPLHF	TGTGCCAGCAGCGTAGGAGAGGATAATTCACCCCTCCACTTT
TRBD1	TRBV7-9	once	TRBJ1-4	CASSPQFGTDNEKLFF	TGTGCCAGCAGCCCCCAATTTGGGACAGACAATGAAAAACTGTTTTTT
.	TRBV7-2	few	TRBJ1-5	CASSLEGISNQPQHF	TGTGCCAGCAGCTTAGAAGGTATTAGCAATCAGCCCCAGCATTTT
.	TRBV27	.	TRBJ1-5	CASSPGVSNQPQHF	TGTGCCAGCAGTCCAGGGGTTAGCAATCAGCCCCAGCATTTT
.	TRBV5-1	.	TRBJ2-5	CASSLGGQTQETQYF	TGCGCCAGCAGCTTGGGAGGACAGACTCAAGAGACCCAGTACTTC
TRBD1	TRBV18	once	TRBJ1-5	CASSRYRGGQPQHF	TGTGCCAGCTCACGATACAGGGGTGGGCAGCCCCAGCATTTT
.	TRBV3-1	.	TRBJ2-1	CASSPIQEWGHEQFF	TGTGCCAGCAGCCCCATTCAGGAGTGGGGCCATGAGCAGTTCTTC
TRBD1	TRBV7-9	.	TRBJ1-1	CASSQWDRGGTEAFF	TGTGCCAGCAGCCAATGGGACAGGGGAGGCACTGAAGCTTTCTTT
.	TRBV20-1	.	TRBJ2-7	CSASSPRGSSYEQYF	TGCAGTGCTAGCTCCCCGAGGGGCTCCTCCTACGAGCAGTACTTC
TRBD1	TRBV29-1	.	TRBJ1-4	CSVRDSTTNEKLFF	TGCAGCGTGAGGGACAGCACAACTAATGAAAAACTGTTTTTT